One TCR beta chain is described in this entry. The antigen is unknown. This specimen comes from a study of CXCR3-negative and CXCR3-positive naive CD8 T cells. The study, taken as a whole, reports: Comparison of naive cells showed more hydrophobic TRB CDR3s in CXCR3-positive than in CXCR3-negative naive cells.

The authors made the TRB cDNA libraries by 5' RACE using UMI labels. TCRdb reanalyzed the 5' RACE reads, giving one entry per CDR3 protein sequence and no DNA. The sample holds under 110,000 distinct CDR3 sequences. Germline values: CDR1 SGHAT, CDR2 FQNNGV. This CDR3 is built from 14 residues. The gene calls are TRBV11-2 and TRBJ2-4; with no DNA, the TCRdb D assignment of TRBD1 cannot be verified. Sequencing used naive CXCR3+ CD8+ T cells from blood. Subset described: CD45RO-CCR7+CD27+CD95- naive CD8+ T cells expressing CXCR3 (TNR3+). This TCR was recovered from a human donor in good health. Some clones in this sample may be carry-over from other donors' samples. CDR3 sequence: CASSLPGGGNIQYF.